The entry that follows covers one T cell receptor beta chain sequence. Its antigen is unidentified. These data are taken from a study of early T cells in non-severe SARS-CoV-2 infection. Background on the study: It was bulk RNA from unsorted whole blood that was sequenced, and the chains were unpaired. Overall study findings and caveats: Comparison of clonotypes with VDJdb favored anti-spike CD8 responses while missing private and CD4 specificities.

TCRdb reanalysed the 5' RACE reads using MiXCR and keeps one entry per CDR3 protein. Of roughly 120,000 distinct CDR3 sequences in the sample, about 15% were seen once. The clonotype originates from an adult who was a healthcare worker with PCR-confirmed SARS-CoV-2 infection or an uninfected control (not recorded which). Sequencing was performed on whole blood.

The CDR3 bases are TGTGCCTGGAGTAGGTCCTACAATGAGCAGTTCTTC. It specifies CAWSRSYNEQFF. V and J are TRBV30 and TRBJ2-1; D unresolved. CDR3 length equals 12 residues. Between the trimmed V and J ends, which lost 2 bases and 1 base, there was a span of 3 bases. CDR1 GTSNPN and CDR2 SVGIG come from the germline V gene (reference sequence).